Below, 14 T cell receptor beta chains from the same sample are listed, as sequenced in a study of T cells in Graves' hyperthyroidism and ophthalmopathy. TCR beta CDR3 region amplification was performed from RNA transcripts. The HTBI primer set drove a first-round RT-PCR of the TCR CDR3. TCRdb passed the multiplex PCR reads through MiXCR, listing each CDR3 protein once. The sample lists more than 600,000 distinct CDR3 sequences, about 16% occurring once. Sequenced material: blood. The receptors here all came from a man aged 18 to 30 with Graves' hyperthyroidism.

The CDR3 coding sequence is TGTGCCAGCCGGGGGCGGGGGAACTCCTACGAGCAGTACTTC. This translates into CASRGRGNSYEQYF. V and J are TRBV28 and TRBJ2-7; D possibly corresponds to TRBD2 (7 bases). V dropped 8 bases and J dropped 0 bases, with 14 bases sitting between them. The length of the CDR3 is 14 residues. CDR1 and CDR2 from the germline V gene are MDHEN and SYDVKM. Using reference TRBV28 and TRBJ2-7 for the parts outside the CDR3, the full variable domain is DVKVTQSSRYLVKRTGEKVFLECVQDMDHENMFWYRQDPGLGLRLIYFSYDVKMKEKGDIPEGYSVSREKKERFSLILESASTNQTSMYLCASRGRGNSYEQYFGPGTRLTVT.

The rearrangement joins TRBV28 to TRBJ2-5; 12 bases line up with TRBD2. Germline-derived CDR1 and CDR2 are MDHEN and SYDVKM. Germline trimming cut 6 bases from V and 4 bases from J; bases unmatched to any gene: 15. The CDR3 has 18 amino acids. The CDR3 here is CASSPVGLAGHRIETQYF. The CDR3, as DNA: TGTGCCAGCAGCCCTGTCGGACTAGCGGGACATCGAATAGAGACCCAGTACTTC.

This clonotype was observed at least ten times. V gene TRBV20-1 combines with J gene TRBJ2-7; 9 nucleotides line up with TRBD1. The junction had 12 bases not matched to a gene; V was cut back by 6 bases and J by 6 bases. This CDR3 comprises 14 residues. Looked up from germline, CDR1 is DFQATT and CDR2 is SNEGSKA (reference sequence). CDR3 sequence reads: CSAPRQGEILEQYF. In nucleotides, the CDR3 is TGCAGTGCCCCTCGACAGGGGGAAATCCTCGAGCAGTACTTC.

The sample holds a few counts of this clonotype. The chain joins TRBV6-2 or TRBV6-3 to TRBJ2-5, with a possible D match to TRBD1 (6 bases). Looked up from germline, CDR1 is MNHEY and CDR2 is SVGEGT. The CDR3 length is 13 residues. The V gene lost 6 bases and the J gene lost 4 bases, with 12 bases spanning the gap. This CDR3 is CASSHREGETQYF. The CDR3 DNA reads TGTGCCAGCAGCCACAGGGAAGGAGAGACCCAGTACTTC.

This clonotype was seen more than once but under ten times. This chain joins TRBV27 and TRBJ2-2, with D possibly TRBD2 on 5 matching bases. Germline V gene data show CDR1 as MNHEY and CDR2 as SMNVEV (reference sequence). Trimming removed 6 bases at V and 8 bases at J, with 7 bases between. The CDR3 totals 11 residues. The CDR3 sequence is CASRLGGELFF. For the CDR3, the DNA is TGTGCCAGCAGACTAGGAGGGGAGCTGTTTTTT.

This clonotype was counted at least ten times. The chain has TRBV7-2 and TRBJ1-1; D gene unclear. Per the germline V gene, CDR1 is SGHTA and CDR2 is FQGNSA. This CDR3 is 12 amino acids long. The V gene lost 5 bases and the J gene lost 10 bases, with 14 bases spanning the gap. CDR3 loop: CASSPPDLVAFF. The DNA of the CDR3 is TGTGCCAGCAGCCCGCCTGACCTCGTAGCTTTCTTT.

There are a few counts of this clonotype. The chain's CDR3 is CASTDGCEQYF. The CDR3 DNA sequence: TGTGCCAGTACGGATGGTTGCGAGCAGTACTTC. This chain joins TRBV19 and TRBJ2-7, with D hard to call. V was shortened by 7 bases and J by 6 bases, with 10 bases between the two germline ends. This CDR3 has 11 residues. Germline CDR1 reads LNHDA; CDR2 reads SQIVND (reference sequence).

The chain recombines TRBV15 with TRBJ1-3; D is perhaps TRBD1 (6 bases). The CDR3 spans 15 residues. Germline assignment: CDR1 LNHNV and CDR2 YYDKDF (reference sequence). The V end lost 4 bases, the J end lost 0 bases, and 10 bases lay between the germline ends. DNA of the CDR3: TGTGCCACCAGCATCAGACAGGACTCTGGAAACACCATATATTTT. As protein: CATSIRQDSGNTIYF. Together with reference TRBV15 and TRBJ1-3, the CDR3 gives the full variable domain: DAMVIQNPRYQVTQFGKPVTLSCSQTLNHNVMYWYQQKSSQAPKLLFHYYDKDFNNEADTPDNFQSRRPNTSFCFLDIRSPGLGDTAMYLCATSIRQDSGNTIYFGEGSWLTVV.

J is TRBJ1-1 and V is TRBV29-1, with 7 bases matching TRBD1. The CDR3 totals 12 residues. CDR1 and CDR2 (germline): SQVTM, ANQGSEA. Trimming cost V 7 bases and J 4 bases; bases outside gene matches: 6. The CDR3 DNA follows: TGCAGCGGATCTTGGACAGGCACTGAAGCTTTCTTT. Protein sequence: CSGSWTGTEAFF.

This clonotype was seen a handful of times. The chain employs TRBV5-6 and TRBJ2-3; 8 positions match TRBD1. V lost 0 bases and J lost 4; bases outside the gene matches: 10. There are 17 residues in the CDR3. Germline values: CDR1 SGHDT, CDR2 YYEEEE. This CDR3 is CASSLDGRTGMSDTQYF. The CDR3 DNA reads TGTGCCAGCAGCTTGGATGGCAGGACAGGGATGTCAGATACGCAGTATTTT. The full variable domain, in which reference TRBV5-6 and TRBJ2-3 provide the parts outside the CDR3, is DAGVTQSPTHLIKTRGQQVTLRCSPKSGHDTVSWYQQALGQGPQFIFQYYEEEERQRGNFPDRFSGHQFPNYSSELNVNALLLGDSALYLCASSLDGRTGMSDTQYFGPGTRLTVL.

This clonotype was seen a handful of times. The V and J genes are TRBV19 and TRBJ1-2; D gene uncertain. Germline V gives CDR1 LNHDA, CDR2 SQIVND (reference sequence). With 8 bases removed from V and 3 bases from J, the gap between germline ends came to 22 bases. The CDR3 contains 16 residues. In DNA form, the CDR3 reads TGTGCCAGTCTGGGCAGCGAACGTCTAGCTGACTATGGCTACACCTTC. Translating gives CASLGSERLADYGYTF. Filled out from reference TRBV19 and TRBJ1-2, the complete variable domain reads DGGITQSPKYLFRKEGQNVTLSCEQNLNHDAMYWYRQDPGQGLRLIYYSQIVNDFQKGDIAEGYSVSREKKESFPLTVTSAQKNPTAFYLCASLGSERLADYGYTFGSGTRLTVV.

The chain couples TRBV15 to TRBJ2-3, with D possibly matching TRBD2 (5 bases). Trimming removed 4 bases at V and 5 bases at J, with 16 bases between. The CDR3 covers 15 residues. Germline V gene sequence: CDR1 LNHNV, CDR2 YYDKDF (reference sequence). The CDR3 DNA is TGTGCCACCAGCACGCGACGGATGGCGGGAGATACGCAGTATTTT. Translation: CATSTRRMAGDTQYF.

This clonotype occurred a few times. This sequence joins TRBV30 and TRBJ2-2; a weak D match, TRBD2 (6 bases). In germline, CDR1 is GTSNPN, CDR2 SVGIG (reference sequence). The CDR3 length is 13 residues. V dropped 0 bases and J dropped 7 bases, with 9 bases sitting between them. The CDR3 is CAWSVRRGGELFF. As DNA, the CDR3 is TGTGCCTGGAGTGTACGGAGGGGCGGGGAGCTGTTTTTT.

This clonotype appeared a few times. This chain links TRBV29-1 with TRBJ1-5, with a weak D call TRBD1 (5 bases). Trimming left V 6 bases short and J 0 bases short, with 12 bases between. This CDR3 region has 14 residues. Germline values: CDR1 SQVTM, CDR2 ANQGSEA. The CDR3 nucleotides are TGCAGCGTGGGGGACGGTTATAGCAATCAGCCCCAGCATTTT. This gives the protein CSVGDGYSNQPQHF.